This record covers a single T cell receptor (beta chain). The CDR3 length is 18 residues. V shed 5 bases, J shed 0 bases, and the junction held 6 bases outside the gene matches. Germline V gene lookup returns CDR1 SGHRS and CDR2 YFSETQ. The protocol was immunoSEQ multiplex PCR, while the TCRdb copy is restricted to in-frame clones and leaves out a portion. The sample comprises 2 million to 2.5 million clones, almost 96% of which are singletons, and about 0.13% rests with the top ten. The data were taken from a study of shared clonotypes between healthy human individuals. The sample taken for sequencing was naive CD4+ T cells sorted from blood. Subset given: CD45RA+ positively selected. The clonotype originates from a man between 18 and 29 years old in good health. The chain recombines TRBV5-1 with TRBJ2-1; 15 bases fit TRBD2. The CDR3 DNA reads as TGCGCCAGCAGAGCCGGGACTAGCGGGAGGAGCTCCTACAATGAGCAGTTCTTC. Translating gives CASRAGTSGRSSYNEQFF.